This TCR beta chain was captured by sequencing in a study of T cell changes during pregnancy in multiple sclerosis. Method: immunoSEQ multiplex PCR; TCRdb's copy keeps in-frame clones and lacks some. The sample lists 85,000 to 130,000 clones, around nine tenths seen once, with 0.95% to 1.5% in the top ten. Sample: peripheral blood, taken in the second trimester of pregnancy. The clonotype comes from a female donor with multiple sclerosis, enrolled in a pregnancy study.

The CDR3 region is CASSPIHGVTGELFF. The DNA of the CDR3 is TGTGCCAGCAGCCCCATACACGGGGTCACCGGGGAGCTGTTTTTT. This chain links TRBV9 with TRBJ2-2; weak D call: TRBD2 (5 bases). The length of the CDR3 is 15 residues. V lost 4 bases and J lost 4, with 14 bases in between. Germline V gene lookup returns CDR1 SGDLS and CDR2 YYNGEE. The complete variable domain, with remaining parts taken from reference TRBV9 and TRBJ2-2, reads DSGVTQTPKHLITATGQRVTLRCSPRSGDLSVYWYQQSLDQGLQFLIQYYNGEERAKGNILERFSAQQFPDLHSELNLSSLELGDSALYFCASSPIHGVTGELFFGEGSRLTVL.